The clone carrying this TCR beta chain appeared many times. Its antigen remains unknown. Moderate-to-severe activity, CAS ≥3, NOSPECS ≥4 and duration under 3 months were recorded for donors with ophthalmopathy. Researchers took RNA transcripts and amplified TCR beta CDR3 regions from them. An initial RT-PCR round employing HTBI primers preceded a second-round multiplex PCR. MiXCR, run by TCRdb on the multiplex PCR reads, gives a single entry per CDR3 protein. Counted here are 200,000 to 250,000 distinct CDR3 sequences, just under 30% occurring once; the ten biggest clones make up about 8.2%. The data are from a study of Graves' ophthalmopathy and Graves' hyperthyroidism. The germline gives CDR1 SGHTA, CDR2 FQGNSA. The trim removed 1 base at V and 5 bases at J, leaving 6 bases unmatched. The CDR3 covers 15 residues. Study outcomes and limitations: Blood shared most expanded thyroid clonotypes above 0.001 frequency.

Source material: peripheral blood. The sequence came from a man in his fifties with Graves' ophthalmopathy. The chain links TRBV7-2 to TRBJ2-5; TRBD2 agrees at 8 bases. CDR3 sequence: CASSLGTSLFETQYF. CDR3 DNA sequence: TGTGCCAGCAGCTTAGGGACTAGCTTATTTGAGACCCAGTACTTC.